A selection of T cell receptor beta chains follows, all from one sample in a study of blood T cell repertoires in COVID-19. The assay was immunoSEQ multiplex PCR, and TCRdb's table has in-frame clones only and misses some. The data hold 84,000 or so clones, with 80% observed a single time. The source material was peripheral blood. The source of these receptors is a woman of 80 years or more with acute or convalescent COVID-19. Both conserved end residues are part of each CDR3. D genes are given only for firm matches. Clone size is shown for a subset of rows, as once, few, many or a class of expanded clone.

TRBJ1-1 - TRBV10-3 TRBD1 TGTGCCATCAGTGATGACAGGGGGCGGTCCACTGAAGCTTTCTTT CAISDDRGRSTEAFF
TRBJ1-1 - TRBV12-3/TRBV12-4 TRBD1 TGTGCCAGCAGGGCGACAGGGGGCACTGAAGCTTTCTTT CASRATGGTEAFF
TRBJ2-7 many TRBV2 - TGTGCCAGCAGAGCTGACAGGTACTCCTACGAGCAGTACTTC CASRADRYSYEQYF
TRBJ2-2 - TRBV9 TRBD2 TGTGCCAGCAGCGTAGGTTTCCAGCGGGGGGGCCGCACCGGGGAGCTGTTTTTT CASSVGFQRGGRTGELFF
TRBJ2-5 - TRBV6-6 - TGTGCCAGCAGTTACTCGAGTTGGAGGGAAGAGACCCAGTACTTC CASSYSSWREETQYF
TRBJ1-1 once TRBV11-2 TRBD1 TGTGCCAGCAGCCACCAACAGGGGAGGTACACTGAAGCTTTCTTT CASSHQQGRYTEAFF
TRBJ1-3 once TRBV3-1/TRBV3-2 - TGTGCCAGCAGCCGGGACACCTCTGGAAACACCATATATTTT CASSRDTSGNTIYF
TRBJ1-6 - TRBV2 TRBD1 TGTGCCAGCACCAAGCAGGGGGCGAATTCACCCCTCCACTTT CASTKQGANSPLHF
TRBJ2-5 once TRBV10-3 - TGTGCCATCAGCTATTCAACTAGTGCTCAAGAGACCCAGTACTTC CAISYSTSAQETQYF
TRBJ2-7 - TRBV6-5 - TGTGCCAGCAGTTACTCACAGGGGACTTACGAGCAGTACTTC CASSYSQGTYEQYF
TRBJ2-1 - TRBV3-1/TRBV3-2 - TGTGCCAGCAGCCCAAGACCTCGGGAGCACGGGAATGAGCAGTTCTTC CASSPRPREHGNEQFF
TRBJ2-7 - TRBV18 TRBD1 TGTGCCAGCTCACCAACGACAGGGGGGTCGCGCGAGCAGTACTTC CASSPTTGGSREQYF
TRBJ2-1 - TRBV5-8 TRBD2 TGTGCCAGCAGCTTGGGAAAACTAGCGGGAGGGGACAATGAGCAGTTCTTC CASSLGKLAGGDNEQFF
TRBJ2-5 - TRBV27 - TGTGCCAGCAGTTCGGGGGGCCGGGAGACCCAGTACTTC CASSSGGRETQYF
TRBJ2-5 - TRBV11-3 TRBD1 TGTGCCAGCAGCCGAGACAGGGCCCAGCGGACCCAGTACTTC CASSRDRAQRTQYF
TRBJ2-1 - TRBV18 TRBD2 TGTGCCAGCTCCCGAGAGGACAGGAGGACTAGCGGTCCCTACAATGAGCAGTTCTTC CASSREDRRTSGPYNEQFF
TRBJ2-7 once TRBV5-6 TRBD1 TGTGCCAGCAGCTTGGGCCCAGGGGGCTACGAGCAGTACTTC CASSLGPGGYEQYF
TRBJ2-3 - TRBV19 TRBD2 TGTGCCAGTAGTGATAGAACTAGCGGGAGGGCCTTCACAGATACGCAGTATTTT CASSDRTSGRAFTDTQYF
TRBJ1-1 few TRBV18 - TGTGCCAGCTCGGAGGGTATGAACACTGAAGCTTTCTTT CASSEGMNTEAFF
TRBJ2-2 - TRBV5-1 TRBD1 TGCGCCAGCAGCTTGACGGGACAGGGGAACACCGGGGAGCTGTTTTTT CASSLTGQGNTGELFF